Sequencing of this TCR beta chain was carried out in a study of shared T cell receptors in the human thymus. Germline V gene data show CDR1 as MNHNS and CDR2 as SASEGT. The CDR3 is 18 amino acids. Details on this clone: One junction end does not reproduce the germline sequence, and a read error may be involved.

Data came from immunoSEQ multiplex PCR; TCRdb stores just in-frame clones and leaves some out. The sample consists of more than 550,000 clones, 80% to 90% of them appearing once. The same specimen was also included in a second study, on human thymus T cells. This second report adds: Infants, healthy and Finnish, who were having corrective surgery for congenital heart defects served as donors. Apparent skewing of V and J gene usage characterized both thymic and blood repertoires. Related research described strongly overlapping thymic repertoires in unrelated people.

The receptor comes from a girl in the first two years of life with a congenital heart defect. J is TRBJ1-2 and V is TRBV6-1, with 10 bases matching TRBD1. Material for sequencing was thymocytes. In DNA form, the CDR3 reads TGTGCCAGCAGTGAAGCCCTAGTGAGACAGGGGGCTAACAATGGCTACACCTTC. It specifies CASSEALVRQGANNGYTF.